Each of the 25 T cell receptor beta chains below was sequenced from the same sample in a study of blood T cell repertoires in COVID-19. Clones were read by immunoSEQ multiplex PCR, and TCRdb kept only the in-frame ones, dropping some. The profile shows around 100,000 clones, over 80% of them singletons. The sequenced sample was peripheral blood. The receptors come from a woman aged 45-59 years with acute or convalescent COVID-19.

The chain combines TRBV2 with TRBJ1-5; tentative D call: TRBD1 (6 bases). Germline V CDR1 and CDR2: SNHLY, FYNNEI. The CDR3 spans 14 residues. Trimming took 7 bases from V and 0 from J, leaving 10 bases between them. The CDR3: CASKRDTSNQPQHF. In nucleotides, the CDR3 is TGTGCCAGCAAAAGGGACACTAGCAATCAGCCCCAGCATTTT.

The genes are TRBV10-2 and TRBJ2-1; tentatively, D is TRBD1 (5 bases). The CDR3 length is 12 residues. The V gene's germline CDR1 is WSHSY and CDR2 SAAADI. Between the trimmed V and J ends, which lost 4 bases and 10 bases, there was a span of 11 bases. DNA for the CDR3: TGCGCCAGCAGTGTGACAGTATCCGAGCAGTTCTTC. Protein sequence: CASSVTVSEQFF.

This rearrangement joins TRBV28 to TRBJ2-7; possible D gene TRBD2, 5 bases. Trimming stripped 1 base from V and 3 bases from J, with 16 bases between. CDR3 length: 16 amino acids. CDR1 is MDHEN, CDR2 SYDVKM, per germline. The CDR3 loop reads CASSLYYSTGDYEQYF. DNA of the CDR3: TGTGCCAGCAGTTTATACTACTCCACCGGGGACTACGAGCAGTACTTC.

The chain couples TRBV28 to TRBJ2-7; 8 bases line up with TRBD1. The CDR3 is 13 residues long. Trimming took 5 bases from V and 7 from J; bases not matched to a gene: 7. Germline values: CDR1 MDHEN, CDR2 SYDVKM. This CDR3 reads CASSVDRAGEQYF. In DNA form, the CDR3 reads TGTGCCAGCAGTGTGGACAGGGCTGGGGAGCAGTACTTC.

This CDR3 is CASGRAPQHF. DNA for the CDR3: TGTGCCAGTGGCCGTGCACCCCAGCATTTT. V and J are TRBV19 and TRBJ1-5; D is unresolved. There are 10 residues in the CDR3. Trimming left V 8 bases short and J 10 bases short, with 9 bases between. Germline V gene data show CDR1 as LNHDA and CDR2 as SQIVND (reference sequence).

The V gene is TRBV4-1, the J gene TRBJ1-6; TRBD1 matches at 7 bases. Germline V CDR1 and CDR2: MGHRA, YSYEKL. The CDR3 extends over 14 amino acids. The V and J ends lost 4 bases and 7 bases, in that order; junction bases with no gene match: 4. The CDR3 sequence is CASSPRDSNSPLHF. The CDR3 DNA sequence: TGCGCCAGCAGCCCGCGGGACAGCAATTCACCCCTCCACTTT.

This chain joins TRBV4-1 and TRBJ2-7; 11 bases map to TRBD1. The CDR3 loop spans 16 amino acids. V lost 3 bases and J lost 3; bases outside the gene matches: 7. The germline V gene has CDR1 MGHRA and CDR2 YSYEKL. CDR3 bases: TGCGCCAGCAGCCAGTTCGGACAGGGGGCCTTCTACGAGCAGTACTTC. Amino acid sequence: CASSQFGQGAFYEQYF.

The CDR3 DNA is TGTGCCATCAGCCCTGGGGGGGCAATTTCCGGGGAGCTGTTTTTT. Its protein product is CAISPGGAISGELFF. The chain links TRBV10-3 to TRBJ2-2; TRBD2 is a possible D gene (7 bases). The CDR3 is made up of 15 amino acids. Trimming left V 6 bases short and J 6 bases short, with 17 bases between. Germline CDR1 reads ENHRY; CDR2 reads SYGVKD.

The chain links TRBV10-2 to TRBJ1-1; 8 bases align to TRBD1. The trim removed 8 bases at V and 5 bases at J, leaving 10 bases unmatched. CDR3 size: 14 residues. CDR1 is WSHSY and CDR2 is SAAADI in the germline V gene. The CDR3 loop is CASGTGRRWTEAFF. The CDR3 coding sequence is TGCGCCAGCGGGACAGGAAGAAGGTGGACTGAAGCTTTCTTT.

This clone was seen once. The CDR3 sequence: CASSQTGNTEAFF. The CDR3 bases are TGTGCCAGCAGCCAGACAGGGAACACTGAAGCTTTCTTT. The rearrangement joins TRBV2 to TRBJ1-1, with D perhaps TRBD1 (6 bases). The length of the CDR3 is 13 residues. Trimming cost V 6 bases and J 1 base, with 9 bases left between them. Germline CDR1 reads SNHLY; CDR2 reads FYNNEI. The full variable domain, its missing parts supplied by reference TRBV2 and TRBJ1-1, is EPEVTQTPSHQVTQMGQEVILRCVPISNHLYFYWYRQILGQKVEFLVSFYNNEISEKSEIFDDQFSVERPDGSNFTLKIRSTKLEDSAMYFCASSQTGNTEAFFGQGTRLTVV.

The J gene is TRBJ2-1, the V gene TRBV7-2, with D possibly being TRBD2 (6 bases). CDR1 and CDR2 (germline): SGHTA, FQGNSA. Trimming took off 5 bases at V and 8 bases at J, with 13 bases between the two ends. The length of the CDR3 is 13 residues. CDR3 loop: CASSTTREDEQFF. DNA for the CDR3: TGTGCCAGCAGCACTACTAGGGAGGATGAGCAGTTCTTC.

The CDR3 DNA follows: TGTGCCAGCAGACATACAGGGAACACTGAAGCTTTCTTT. Its translation is CASRHTGNTEAFF. The chain uses TRBV7-9 and TRBJ1-1; D possibly corresponds to TRBD1 (5 bases). Germline assignment: CDR1 SEHNR and CDR2 FQNEAQ (reference sequence). Trimming cost V 6 bases and J 1 base, with 9 bases left between them. This CDR3 has 13 residues.

This rearrangement joins TRBV27 to TRBJ1-1; D not certain. Between the trimmed V and J ends, which lost 2 bases and 2 bases, there was a span of 6 bases. The CDR3 is 13 residues long. In germline, CDR1 is MNHEY, CDR2 SMNVEV (reference sequence). The CDR3, as DNA: TGTGCCAGCAGTTTACTCAGAAACACTGAAGCTTTCTTT. It specifies CASSLLRNTEAFF.

V and J are TRBV28 and TRBJ1-5; D ambiguous. From germline, CDR1 is MDHEN and CDR2 SYDVKM. The CDR3 extends over 11 amino acids. Trimming took 8 bases from V and 6 from J, leaving 8 bases between them. In nucleotides, the CDR3 is TGTGCCAGCTGCGTACGTCAGCCCCAGCATTTT. Residues: CASCVRQPQHF.

The chain is built from TRBV4-3 and TRBJ2-1; 8 nucleotides match TRBD2. Germline CDR1 and CDR2: LGHNA and YSLEER. Losses at the gene ends were 0 bases for V and 8 bases for J; bases not matched to a gene: 15. The CDR3 sequence is 18 residues long. The CDR3 region is CASSQEAPSAGVLDEQFF. Written as DNA, the CDR3 is TGCGCCAGCAGCCAAGAGGCCCCCTCAGCGGGAGTTCTGGATGAGCAGTTCTTC.

V usage is TRBV7-2 and J usage is TRBJ1-5; 8 positions match TRBD1. This CDR3 comprises 15 residues. In germline, CDR1 is SGHTA, CDR2 FQGNSA. V was clipped by 5 bases and J by 4 bases; unmatched bases: 7. The CDR3 reads CASSQGQGLNQPQHF. CDR3 bases: TGTGCCAGCAGCCAAGGACAGGGCTTAAATCAGCCCCAGCATTTT.

This clone was seen only a few times. The chain recombines TRBV7-2 with TRBJ2-7; weak D call: TRBD1 (5 bases). Germline CDR1 is SGHTA and CDR2 is FQGNSA. The V gene lost 5 bases and the J gene lost 0 bases, with 20 bases spanning the gap. The CDR3 is 17 amino acids. CDR3 nucleotides: TGTGCCAGCAGCCAGGGTCCATCTGGGTGGTACTCCTACGAGCAGTACTTC. Its protein is CASSQGPSGWYSYEQYF.

CDR3 sequence reads: CAWSVVRGEAFF. CDR3 nucleotides: TGTGCCTGGAGTGTAGTAAGGGGTGAAGCTTTCTTT. The chain recombines TRBV30 with TRBJ1-1; TRBD1 might be the D (5 bases). The CDR3 length is 12 residues. CDR1 GTSNPN and CDR2 SVGIG come from the germline V gene (reference sequence). V lost 0 bases to trimming and J lost 7 bases, with 9 bases between them.

The chain couples TRBV11-2 to TRBJ2-1, with TRBD2 matching 8 bases. Germline trimming cut 5 bases from V and 5 bases from J; bases unmatched to any gene: 8. The CDR3 sequence is 15 residues long. In germline, CDR1 is SGHAT, CDR2 FQNNGV. Here the CDR3 reads CASSPDRGGHNEQFF. CDR3 nucleotides: TGTGCCAGCAGCCCGGATCGGGGGGGACACAATGAGCAGTTCTTC.

V is TRBV7-9 and J is TRBJ2-1; 10 positions agree with TRBD1. V trimming: 1 base; J trimming: 8 bases; junction bases outside the gene matches: 2. The CDR3 loop spans 14 amino acids. Germline V gene data show CDR1 as SEHNR and CDR2 as FQNEAQ (reference sequence). Written as DNA, the CDR3 is TGTGCCAGCAGCTTAGAGACAGGGGGCGATGAGCAGTTCTTC. Translation: CASSLETGGDEQFF.

This clone was counted a single time. CDR3 protein: CAAGREVWEQYF. For the CDR3, the DNA is TGTGCCGCTGGGAGGGAAGTATGGGAGCAGTACTTC. The rearrangement uses TRBV2 and TRBJ2-7; 7 bases map to TRBD2. Germline V CDR1 and CDR2: SNHLY, FYNNEI. The CDR3 sequence is 12 residues long. V lost 11 bases to trimming and J lost 7 bases; unmatched junction nucleotides: 11. Based on the CDR3 plus reference TRBV2 and TRBJ2-7, the full variable domain is EPEVTQTPSHQVTQMGQEVILRCVPISNHLYFYWYRQILGQKVEFLVSFYNNEISEKSEIFDDQFSVERPDGSNFTLKIRSTKLEDSAMYFCAAGREVWEQYFGPGTRLTVT.

Only one count was recorded for this clone. V is TRBV30 and J is TRBJ1-2, with TRBD1 as a possible D gene (5 bases). V gave up 8 bases and J gave up 2 bases, with 9 bases separating them. The CDR3 has 11 amino acids. CDR1 is GTSNPN and CDR2 is SVGIG in the germline V gene (reference sequence). The CDR3 loop is CAGGGNYGYTF. CDR3 coding DNA: TGTGCCGGCGGGGGAAACTATGGCTACACCTTC.

Only a few counts were recorded for this clone. The rearrangement uses TRBV3-1 (or the pseudogene TRBV3-2) and TRBJ1-2, with D perhaps TRBD1 (5 bases). The length of the CDR3 is 17 residues. CDR1 is LGHDT and CDR2 is YNNKEL in the germline V gene (reference sequence). Deletions cut 3 bases from V and 0 bases from J, with 17 bases between. CDR3 loop: CASSHPDSGKANYGYTF. The CDR3 region has the DNA TGTGCCAGCAGCCACCCCGATTCAGGGAAAGCTAACTATGGCTACACCTTC.

The chain employs TRBV5-1 and TRBJ2-1; a possible D gene is TRBD2 (6 bases). Trimming shortened V by 7 bases and J by 1 base, and 24 bases separated the two germline ends. Germline CDR1 SGHRS, CDR2 YFSETQ. CDR3 length: 18 residues. DNA for the CDR3: TGCGCCAGCCCGGTAACCCTTCCCGGGGCGGGGTCCTACAATGAGCAGTTCTTC. It translates to CASPVTLPGAGSYNEQFF.

This chain joins TRBV5-6 and TRBJ1-2; 7 bases fit TRBD1. The CDR3 length is 16 residues. Germline values: CDR1 SGHDT, CDR2 YYEEEE. Trimming removed 1 base from V and 1 base from J; junction bases left unmatched: 7. The CDR3 DNA reads as TGTGCCAGCAGCTTGCGGGGGTCAGGGGGTAACTATGGCTACACCTTC. It translates to CASSLRGSGGNYGYTF. The variable domain in full, completed from reference TRBV5-6 and TRBJ1-2, reads DAGVTQSPTHLIKTRGQQVTLRCSPKSGHDTVSWYQQALGQGPQFIFQYYEEEERQRGNFPDRFSGHQFPNYSSELNVNALLLGDSALYLCASSLRGSGGNYGYTFGSGTRLTVV.